This T cell receptor beta chain comes out of a study of shared clonotypes between healthy human individuals. The CDR3 totals 14 residues. Germline V gene data show CDR1 as KGHSH and CDR2 as LQKENI. The V and J ends lost 4 bases and 6 bases, in that order; junction bases with no gene match: 8. Data came from immunoSEQ multiplex PCR; TCRdb stores just in-frame clones and leaves some out. The sample includes 2 million to 2.5 million clones, roughly 95% of them seen just once. What was sequenced was naive CD4+ T cells sorted from blood. Subset reported: CD45RA+ positively selected. The V call is TRBV18, the J call TRBJ2-7; the match to TRBD2 covers 8 bases. The receptor was derived from a man aged 18 to 30 in good health. Written as DNA, the CDR3 is TGTGCCAGCTCACACCCGGGACTAGGAGCCGAGCAGTACTTC. Translated, it gives CASSHPGLGAEQYF.